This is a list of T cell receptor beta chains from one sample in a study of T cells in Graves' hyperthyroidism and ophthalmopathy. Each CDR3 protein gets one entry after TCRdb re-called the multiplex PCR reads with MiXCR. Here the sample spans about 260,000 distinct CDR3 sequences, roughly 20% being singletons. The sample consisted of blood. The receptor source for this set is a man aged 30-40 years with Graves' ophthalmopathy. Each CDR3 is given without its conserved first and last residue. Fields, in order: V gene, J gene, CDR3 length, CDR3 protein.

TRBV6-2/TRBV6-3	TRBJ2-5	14	ASKIRGASRLETQY
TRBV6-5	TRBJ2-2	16	ASSYLGLATTNTGELF
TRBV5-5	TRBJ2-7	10	ASSLWDYEQY
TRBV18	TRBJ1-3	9	ASSLLYTIY
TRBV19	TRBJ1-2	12	ASSIIAGEQGYT
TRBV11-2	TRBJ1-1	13	ASSAVGGIGTEAF
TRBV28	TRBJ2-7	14	ASSDETASRSYEQY
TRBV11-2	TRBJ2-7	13	ASSLALQGGYEQY
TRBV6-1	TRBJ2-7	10	ASSAGFYEQY
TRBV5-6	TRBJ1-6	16	ASSSRSKQGGNNSPLH
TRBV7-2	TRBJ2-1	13	ASSLFQGYYNEQF
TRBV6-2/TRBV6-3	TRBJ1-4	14	ATTPGRGPVNEKLF
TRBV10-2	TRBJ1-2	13	ASSESTPGNYGYT
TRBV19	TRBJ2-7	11	ASSISSGYEQY
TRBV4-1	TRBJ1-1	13	ASNPGEGGITEAF
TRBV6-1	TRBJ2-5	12	ASRSGSDQETQY
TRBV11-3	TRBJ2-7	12	ASMTSGKAYEQY
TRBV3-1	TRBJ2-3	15	ASSPGPKTGRTDTQY
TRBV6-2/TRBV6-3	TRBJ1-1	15	ASSPPRQGRPSTEAF